This T cell receptor (beta chain) was obtained from a study of T-cell reconstitution after alpha-beta-depleted transplantation in children (dated by TCRdb to the mid-2010s). Looking at the study overall: Using TCR repertoire profiling, the study followed T-cell immune reconstitution in a quantitative way in children after TCRalphabeta/CD19-depleted allogeneic hematopoietic cell transplantation. What the authors observed across the whole study: In some patients, high TCRbeta diversity at day 60 was attributed to recipient T cells and intrathymic progenitors that had survived conditioning. Apparently early alphabetaT-cell count recovery about two months after transplant reportedly relied on only several hundred rapidly expanded clones derived from non-depleted graft cells. Over the following months the frequencies of hyperexpanded clones went down, and after one year T-cell counts and TCRbeta diversity were mostly credited to newly produced T cells.

This clonotype was seen more than once but under ten times. The antigen this receptor binds is unknown. The input lacks base qualities; no much larger clone sits a single base away. This specimen's treatment or condition label, per the study, means: allogeneic hematopoietic cell transplantation with graft depleted of TCRalphabeta T cells and CD19 B cells. Transplant recipients were children who received TCRalphabeta/CD19-depleted allogeneic hematopoietic cell grafts. The germline V gene yields SGHVS for CDR1 and FNYEAQ for CDR2. Between the V and J ends, shortened by 1 base and 10 bases respectively, the junction contains 8 bases. Spanning cysteine to phenylalanine, the CDR3 consists of 13 amino acids. CDR3 DNA only is kept here, 39 bases in frame from base 1. Libraries were made using PCR. The reads were generated on an Illumina HiSeq 2500. To normalize quantification of the TCRbeta repertoire, the TCR libraries were built with molecular barcoding that relied on unique molecular identifiers. The public reads were quality trimmed at Q25 with fastp and then assembled into clones with MiXCR by TCRdb, keeping productive beta chains. Rows are combined by CDR3 protein, so each entry shows the most common genes and DNA. Within this sample are a few hundred thousand distinct CDR3 sequences, with 25% to 30% of them counted one time only. Together, the top ten hold just over 35% of the sample.

The sample here was PBMCs, taken before TCRalphabeta/CD19-depleted stem cell transplant. The V and J segments used are TRBV7-6 and TRBJ1-6; the D gene assignment is ambiguous. The sequence derives from a boy under two years old with Wiskott-Aldrich syndrome, due to receive a stem cell transplant. In nucleotide form, the sequence is TGTGCCAGCAGCTTAGAATTGCAGTCACCCCTCCACTTT. Its coded protein is CASSLELQSPLHF.